The 26 T cell receptor beta chains below were found in one sample sequenced in a study of cytomegalovirus exposure and HLA in healthy donors. PCR amplification relied on 60 Vbeta primers (plus 13 Jbeta primers). Sequenced by immunoSEQ multiplex PCR; TCRdb stores in-frame clones only, minus some. The table records some 85,000 clones, approximately 84% of them present only once. Source material: PBMCs. These receptors were taken from a woman between 45 and 60 years old in good health and CMV-seronegative.

V and J are TRBV11-2 and TRBJ2-2; D call uncertain. Trimming shortened V by 4 bases and J by 4 bases, and 4 bases separated the two germline ends. CDR3 length: 12 residues. Per germline, CDR1 SGHAT and CDR2 FQNNGV. CDR3 nucleotides: TGTGCCAGCAGCTCCGGCACCGGGGAGCTGTTTTTT. It yields the protein CASSSGTGELFF.

The genes are TRBV29-1 and TRBJ1-1; 9 bases align to TRBD1. The V and J ends lost 6 bases and 1 base, in that order; junction bases with no gene match: 3. Germline V gene lookup returns CDR1 SQVTM and CDR2 ANQGSEA. CDR3 length: 13 residues. CDR3 residues: CSVGTGWNTEAFF. CDR3 nucleotide sequence: TGCAGCGTGGGGACAGGGTGGAACACTGAAGCTTTCTTT.

V is TRBV18 and J is TRBJ2-2; TRBD1 aligns across 8 bases. The ends lost 3 bases at V and 1 base at J; junction bases unmatched: 4. Germline loops: CDR1 KGHSH, CDR2 LQKENI. The CDR3 has 16 amino acids. CDR3 nucleotides: TGTGCCAGCTCACCCCAGGGGGCGATGAACACCGGGGAGCTGTTTTTT. Residues: CASSPQGAMNTGELFF.

This chain uses TRBV6-1 with TRBJ2-3, with D unresolved. The CDR3 has 13 residues. Deletions cut 7 bases from V and 6 bases from J, with 14 bases between. Germline lookup yields CDR1 MNHNS and CDR2 SASEGT. CDR3 in DNA: TGTGCCAGCAAATCGAGCGAAGTGGATACGCAGTATTTT. Its translation is CASKSSEVDTQYF.

This clone was recorded only once. The chain couples TRBV7-9 to TRBJ1-1, with a tentative D call TRBD1 (6 bases). V lost 1 base and J 8 bases, leaving 20 bases between the germline ends. The CDR3 runs to 16 residues. Germline V gene sequence: CDR1 SEHNR, CDR2 FQNEAQ (reference sequence). CDR3 coding DNA: TGTGCCAGCAGCTTAGAGGGGGTCAGGTTGAAAACGGAAGCTTTCTTT. Translated, it gives CASSLEGVRLKTEAFF. The whole variable domain, remainder taken from reference TRBV7-9 and TRBJ1-1, is DTGVSQNPRHKITKRGQNVTFRCDPISEHNRLYWYRQTLGQGPEFLTYFQNEAQLEKSRLLSDRFSAERPKGSFSTLEIQRTEQGDSAMYLCASSLEGVRLKTEAFFGQGTRLTVV.

V gene TRBV9 combines with J gene TRBJ2-3; maybe TRBD1 (6 bases). Trimming removed 2 bases at V and 0 bases at J, with 28 bases between. The CDR3 consists of 21 residues. Germline CDR1 reads SGDLS; CDR2 reads YYNGEE. This chain's CDR3 is CASSVSTLQGIGLPSTDTQYF. The CDR3 bases are TGTGCCAGCAGCGTCTCCACCTTACAGGGAATAGGGCTCCCAAGCACAGATACGCAGTATTTT.

This clone was seen once. The chain carries TRBV5-8 and TRBJ1-1; tentatively, D is TRBD1 (5 bases). The CDR3 runs to 15 residues. Trimming shortened V by 0 bases and J by 1 base, and 10 bases separated the two germline ends. Looked up from germline, CDR1 is SGHTS and CDR2 is YDEGEE. DNA of the CDR3: TGTGCCAGCAGCTTGGGTGTCAGGGCGAACACTGAAGCTTTCTTT. It codes for CASSLGVRANTEAFF. Filled out from reference TRBV5-8 and TRBJ1-1, the complete variable domain reads EAGVTQSPTHLIKTRGQQATLRCSPISGHTSVYWYQQALGLGLQFLLWYDEGEERNRGNFPPRFSGRQFPNYSSELNVNALELEDSALYLCASSLGVRANTEAFFGQGTRLTVV.

V is TRBV18 and J is TRBJ2-2; D unclear. The V end lost 3 bases, the J end lost 2 bases, and 16 bases lay between the germline ends. The V gene's germline CDR1 is KGHSH and CDR2 LQKENI. This CDR3 contains 17 residues. This CDR3 is CASSPSVYSLNTGELFF. As DNA, the CDR3 is TGTGCCAGCTCACCGTCTGTCTATTCCCTTAACACCGGGGAGCTGTTTTTT.

This clone was recorded a few times. The genes are TRBV10-2 and TRBJ1-6, with 7 nucleotides matching TRBD1. Looked up from germline, CDR1 is WSHSY and CDR2 is SAAADI. CDR3 size: 16 residues. With 5 bases clipped from V and 9 bases from J, the junction kept 13 bases outside the gene matches. The CDR3 DNA reads TGCGCCAGCAGTCTGATCCGTGACAGGGCCGGTTCACCCCTCCACTTT. This codes for CASSLIRDRAGSPLHF.

The V gene is TRBV19, the J gene TRBJ2-1; 9 nucleotides align to TRBD1. Losses at the gene ends were 6 bases for V and 5 bases for J; bases not matched to a gene: 11. This CDR3 spans 16 amino acids. In germline, CDR1 is LNHDA, CDR2 SQIVND (reference sequence). The chain's CDR3 is CASRPRTGVGHNEQFF. The CDR3 DNA is TGTGCCAGTAGACCGAGGACAGGGGTGGGGCACAATGAGCAGTTCTTC.

The V gene is TRBV30, the J gene TRBJ1-5; TRBD1 agrees at 7 bases. The length of the CDR3 is 14 residues. Losses at the gene ends were 2 bases for V and 1 base for J; bases not matched to a gene: 2. Per the germline V gene, CDR1 is GTSNPN and CDR2 is SVGIG (reference sequence). CDR3 sequence reads: CAWSKQGSNQPQHF. CDR3 nucleotide sequence: TGTGCCTGGAGTAAACAGGGGAGCAATCAGCCCCAGCATTTT.

The genes are TRBV5-1 and TRBJ2-1, with 9 bases lining up with TRBD1. Germline trimming cut 4 bases from V and 6 bases from J; bases unmatched to any gene: 5. Germline CDR1 and CDR2: SGHRS and YFSETQ. The CDR3 contains 14 residues. The CDR3 is CASSKPGQGNEQFF. The CDR3 DNA sequence: TGCGCCAGCAGCAAACCGGGACAGGGCAATGAGCAGTTCTTC.

The chain couples TRBV7-8 to TRBJ2-5; 10 nucleotides agree with TRBD2. The J segment lost 5 bases and the V segment lost 4 bases, leaving 10 bases of the junction unmatched. In germline, CDR1 is SGHVS, CDR2 FQNEAQ. The CDR3 is 16 residues long. CDR3 DNA: TGTGCCAGCAGCTCCCGGCCTAGCGGGGGTATGGAGACCCAGTACTTC. Residues: CASSSRPSGGMETQYF.

The chain recombines TRBV28 with TRBJ1-3; perhaps TRBD1 as D (6 bases). The CDR3 extends over 14 amino acids. Germline V gene sequence: CDR1 MDHEN, CDR2 SYDVKM. The germline V and J ends were trimmed by 4 bases and 4 bases, with 11 bases remaining between them. CDR3 sequence: CASSSDRSGNTIYF. CDR3 DNA: TGTGCCAGCAGTTCGGACAGATCAGGAAACACCATATATTTT.

This rearrangement joins TRBV2 to TRBJ1-1; TRBD1 agrees at 7 bases. V shed 11 bases, J shed 0 bases, and the junction held 6 bases outside the gene matches. CDR3 length equals 13 residues. Germline CDR1 and CDR2: SNHLY and FYNNEI. DNA of the CDR3: TGTGCCCTCCAGGGGGGCTTGAACACTGAAGCTTTCTTT. This sequence encodes CALQGGLNTEAFF. The whole variable domain, filled in from reference TRBV2 and TRBJ1-1, reads EPEVTQTPSHQVTQMGQEVILRCVPISNHLYFYWYRQILGQKVEFLVSFYNNEISEKSEIFDDQFSVERPDGSNFTLKIRSTKLEDSAMYFCALQGGLNTEAFFGQGTRLTVV.

This chain's CDR3 is CASSLGDRGVRETQYF. CDR3 coding DNA: TGCGCCAGCAGCTTGGGGGACAGGGGAGTCCGAGAGACCCAGTACTTC. The chain joins TRBV5-1 to TRBJ2-5, with 10 bases identical to TRBD1. The CDR3 has 16 residues. V shed 0 bases, J shed 4 bases, and the junction held 6 bases outside the gene matches. Germline CDR1 reads SGHRS; CDR2 reads YFSETQ.

This chain links TRBV5-8 with TRBJ2-1; 10 nucleotides match TRBD2. The ends lost 5 bases at V and 8 bases at J; junction bases unmatched: 4. The CDR3 consists of 13 residues. Germline V gives CDR1 SGHTS, CDR2 YDEGEE. The CDR3, as DNA: TGTGCCAGCAGGGAGCGGGGGGGCTATGAGCAGTTCTTC. It translates to CASRERGGYEQFF.

The chain uses TRBV9 and TRBJ1-5; 8 positions match TRBD1. CDR1 and CDR2 (germline): SGDLS, YYNGEE. Unmatched junction bases numbered 3, after V lost 0 bases and J lost 4 bases. The CDR3 has 15 residues. The CDR3 sequence is CASSVEGTGNQPQHF. As DNA, the CDR3 is TGTGCCAGCAGCGTAGAAGGGACAGGTAATCAGCCCCAGCATTTT.

The chain combines TRBV5-1 with TRBJ2-7, with D hard to call. V shed 0 bases and J shed 5 bases, with 18 bases lying between them. This CDR3 contains 16 residues. Germline V lookup: CDR1 SGHRS, CDR2 YFSETQ. The CDR3 region has the DNA TGCGCCAGCAGCTTGGGACGGTTGGCCGGGTTTGACGAGCAGTACTTC. It translates to CASSLGRLAGFDEQYF.

This clone was seen a handful of times. The chain is built from TRBV5-4 and TRBJ1-2; 8 bases map to TRBD1. The CDR3 runs to 15 residues. V lost 4 bases to trimming and J lost 3 bases; unmatched junction nucleotides: 8. Germline V gives CDR1 SGHNT, CDR2 YYREEE (reference sequence). The CDR3 DNA is TGTGCCAGCAGCGAAGTACAGGGGGGGGACTATGGCTACACCTTC. Protein sequence: CASSEVQGGDYGYTF.

The chain uses TRBV10-1 and TRBJ2-1; TRBD2 might be the D (6 bases). V was trimmed by 6 bases and J by 4 bases, leaving 22 bases between them. The CDR3 extends over 17 amino acids. Per germline, CDR1 WNHNN and CDR2 SYGVQD (reference sequence). The CDR3 loop is CASRPEKGGDLYNEQFF. Written as DNA, the CDR3 is TGCGCCAGCAGGCCGGAGAAGGGCGGGGACCTATACAATGAGCAGTTCTTC.

DNA for the CDR3: TGTGCCAGCAAAGTCAGGACAGGGGGTGAAGCTTTCTTT. Its protein product is CASKVRTGGEAFF. The J gene is TRBJ1-1, the V gene TRBV2; 10 nucleotides agree with TRBD1. V was clipped by 7 bases and J by 7 bases; unmatched bases: 6. The germline gives CDR1 SNHLY, CDR2 FYNNEI. This CDR3 is 13 amino acids long.

The rearrangement links TRBV6-1 to TRBJ1-5; possible D gene TRBD1, 5 bases. V lost 2 bases to trimming and J lost 2 bases, with 13 bases between them. Germline assignment: CDR1 MNHNS and CDR2 SASEGT. The CDR3 length is 16 residues. CDR3: CASSEQNGARNQPQHF. The CDR3, as DNA: TGTGCCAGCAGTGAACAAAATGGGGCCCGCAATCAGCCCCAGCATTTT.

The gene calls are TRBV10-3 and TRBJ2-1; unclear D gene. The germline gives CDR1 ENHRY, CDR2 SYGVKD. Deletions cut 0 bases from V and 6 bases from J, with 9 bases between. The CDR3 totals 14 residues. The CDR3 coding sequence is TGTGCCATCAGTGAGTCACCGGAGACCAATGAGCAGTTCTTC. As protein: CAISESPETNEQFF.

This chain links TRBV28 with TRBJ1-5; tentative D call: TRBD1 (5 bases). The CDR3 is 16 amino acids. The germline gives CDR1 MDHEN, CDR2 SYDVKM. The V end lost 1 base, the J end lost 2 bases, and 12 bases lay between the germline ends. The chain's CDR3 is CASSLLVQVRNQPQHF. Here the CDR3 DNA reads TGTGCCAGCAGTTTATTAGTACAGGTCCGCAATCAGCCCCAGCATTTT. The full variable domain, with the rest looked up from reference TRBV28 and TRBJ1-5, is DVKVTQSSRYLVKRTGEKVFLECVQDMDHENMFWYRQDPGLGLRLIYFSYDVKMKEKGDIPEGYSVSREKKERFSLILESASTNQTSMYLCASSLLVQVRNQPQHFGDGTRLSIL.

This sequence joins TRBV4-1 and TRBJ2-5; weak D call: TRBD1 (6 bases). The V and J ends lost 6 bases and 1 base respectively, with 18 bases between them. The germline V gene encodes CDR1 MGHRA and CDR2 YSYEKL. The CDR3 runs 16 residues. The CDR3 DNA reads TGCGCCAGCAGTCCAAGATATGGGACACTCCAAGAGACCCAGTACTTC. This sequence encodes CASSPRYGTLQETQYF.